This TCR beta chain was recorded in a study of T cell responses to AZD1222 COVID-19 vaccine. Study-wide points: Donors in the cohort were predominantly white British and more often female, and clonal diversity was possibly underestimated. CD4 TCRs linked to vaccination spanned spike, dominating at 160-218 and 743-854.

To note about this clone: What it binds is unknown.

The V segment lost 2 bases and the J segment 5 bases; nucleotides outside the gene matches: 11. The CDR3 is 16 residues long. The V gene's germline CDR1 is KGHSH and CDR2 LQKENI. Produced via immunoSEQ multiplex PCR; TCRdb's table is partial and in-frame only. The sample records approximately 210,000 clones, about nine tenths being singletons. The sample here was peripheral blood, taken 28 days after the second AZD1222 dose. The chain has TRBV18 and TRBJ2-5, with 7 bases fitting TRBD2. The source is an adult who received the AZD1222 COVID-19 vaccine. CDR3 amino acids: CASSPSGGGPSETQYF. DNA for the CDR3: TGTGCCAGCTCACCATCCGGGGGAGGGCCTAGTGAGACCCAGTACTTC.